The clone carrying this T cell receptor (beta chain) showed up many times. Arm-PCR of CDR3 regions with iRepertoire HTBI primers generated TCR beta libraries. TCRdb redid the calling of the multiplex PCR reads with MiXCR, one entry per CDR3 protein. The sample includes hundreds of thousands of distinct CDR3 sequences, about 16% of them seen just once. This entry is derived from a study of regulatory T cells in long-lasting Graves disease. Time point defined: newly diagnosed GD, antithyroid drugs for less than 3 months. Scientists built the TCR library using RNA that was extracted from PBMCs. Germline-derived CDR1 and CDR2 are GTSNPN and SVGIG (reference sequence). V was clipped by 8 bases and J by 2 bases; unmatched bases: 7. This CDR3 spans 14 amino acids. This same sample was also part of a study on T cells in Graves' hyperthyroidism and ophthalmopathy. As that report states: The diagnoses drew upon clinical symptoms, serum thyroxine and TRAb, thyroid ultrasound and orbital computed tomography.

The sample consisted of peripheral blood mononuclear cells (PBMCs), taken at new diagnosis, from a patient treated with antithyroid drugs. The J gene is TRBJ2-3, the V gene TRBV30, with 10 bases fitting TRBD1. The sequence derives from a woman aged 35-65 years with Graves disease. The CDR3 spells CAVSTGGNTDTQYF. The CDR3 nucleotides are TGTGCCGTCTCGACAGGGGGCAACACAGATACGCAGTATTTT.